This T cell receptor beta chain is from a study of cytomegalovirus exposure and HLA in healthy donors (dated by TCRdb to between 2016 and 2019). Context from the whole study: An earlier analysis of 587 of the donors reported around 280 Gb of sequence data and 117 million unique TCR beta sequences obtained from 180 million or so T cells. Roughly 300 gigabases of sequencing data and tens of millions of unique TCR sequences were included in an early release covering roughly 600 HLA-typed donors. Of the 300 to 450 genotyped donors, 65% to 90% fell in the genetic ancestry cluster associated with self-reported Caucasian donors. The study aimed to test whether cataloging public T cell receptors could reveal signatures of past pathogen exposure. Using immunosequencing, the study profiled T cell repertoires from approximately 700 subjects and related those repertoires to cytomegalovirus serostatus. In addition to the first cohort of 650 to 750 subjects, a separate validation cohort of 120 different subjects was used. High-throughput TCR immunosequencing, statistical association of individual TCRs with disease status, and machine learning were combined to predict cytomegalovirus infection status. A later analysis re-analyzed previously published TCR beta repertoires from 650 to 800 donors and added high-resolution HLA genotyping to study TCR occurrence patterns. In the later analysis, no new phenotypic data were used to find candidate immune exposures; instead, reliance was placed on TCR beta sequences and their occurrence across donors. An earlier analysis of several hundred of the donors applied high-throughput TCR beta sequencing to assess whether each TCR beta V gene segment acted as functional or pseudogenic. Donor age, sex, ethnicity and CMV serostatus were collected together with the repertoire data. A later genetic analysis took genome-wide SNP genotypes for about 65% of the 666 donors and used that subset as a discovery cohort. Every discovery cohort repertoire had been produced on one sequencing platform. HLA typing included class I and class II loci at four-digit resolution. Typing coverage differed by locus: A, B, C, DRB1 and DQB1 were typed in about 629-640 donors, DQA1 in 522, DPA1 in 600 to 610, and DPB1 in approximately 450. About 5 DR-DQ haplotypes were handled as single units for association and clustering, since linkage in the cohort was strong. Across about 370 genotyped donors of the cohort, an average of approximately 220,000 unique TCR beta nucleotide sequences per donor were sequenced, and 15% to 20% of those sequences were non-productive. Paper-wide results and their limitations: The cohort was sequenced for TCR beta chains only, and without alpha or paired-chain data the features that could be detected were limited. The authors suggested that the approach could potentially be extended to other disease states and immunological phenotypes. The classifier was reported to diagnose cytomegalovirus status with high specificity and sensitivity in both the original cohort and the validation cohort. A later genetic analysis associated a missense DCLRE1C variant with V-gene and J-gene trimming of TCR beta chains, and an independent cohort replicated the association. Because HLA typing was missing for some donors at each locus, association tests included only the typed subset. In a later analysis, the rate of TCR association differed among HLA loci, with DRB1 alleles having the most associated TCRs and HLA-C alleles having the fewest. The earlier analysis of almost 600 of the donors excluded fewer than 20 rarely observed V segments, including chromosome 9 orphons, because counts were too low. The study gave a list of some 150 TCR beta chains associated with cytomegalovirus. Immune exposure information for the cohort was limited to CMV serostatus. A later analysis reported that several top co-occurrence clusters appeared linked to parvovirus B19, influenza, CMV and Epstein-Barr virus. Correlated functional status among segregating V segments might be attributable to linkage disequilibrium, but an unknown experimental factor could not be ruled out. In an earlier analysis of 450 to 750 of the donors, most TCR beta V segments appeared in productive rearrangements about 90% or about 30% of the time, broadly matching IMGT annotations. According to a later analysis, most CMV-associated TCR beta chains appeared to be HLA-restricted, and the HLA associations seemed to be driven largely by CMV exposure. Presence/absence analyses assumed roughly uniform sequencing depth across donors, an assumption that may not hold. The sequencing pipeline was judged likely to have produced a cluster of highly shared sequence variants as a technical artifact. Compared with the approximately 720-donor mean, donors in an Asian-associated ancestry cluster had fewer N-insertions in productive TCRs, according to a later genetic analysis. Compared with equally common non-associated chains, HLA-associated TCR beta chains in a later analysis were more clonally expanded and had lower generation probabilities. Most TCR sequences were seen in very few donors, while some public TCRs were found in many individuals. In vitro tests confirmed that a few of the cytomegalovirus-associated TCR beta chains recognize cytomegalovirus antigens. Some IMGT-functional V segments, including TRBV6-2 and TRBV6-3, could not be distinguished by the 87-base-pair reads and were therefore excluded. A further reported finding was that TCR beta sequences accurately predicted the HLA-A and HLA-B alleles for most subjects in the first cohort. Specific HLA alleles were associated with 15,000 to 20,000 TCR beta sequences at a false discovery rate of 0.05 in a later analysis. Assigning TCR associations to individual alleles was difficult when HLA alleles, especially DR and DQ, strongly co-occurred.

The CDR3 holds 14 amino acids from the cysteine to the phenylalanine. Only the CDR3 region is kept as DNA, spanning 42 bases read in frame from base 1. Ends trimmed: V by 6 bases, J by 3 bases; bases unmatched to a gene: 0. From a lookup of the germline V gene, CDR1 and CDR2 are ENHRY and SYGVKD. The cohort consisted of more than 650 healthy bone marrow donors. At the time of sampling, every cohort member was nominally healthy, though immune exposures that went unrecorded were likely present. The donor was CMV seropositive and belonged to the group of about 290 seropositive cohort members. A peripheral blood sample was provided by each donor, and peripheral blood mononuclear cells were used for TCR beta sequencing. The Qiagen DNeasy Blood Extraction Kit was used to extract genomic DNA from the blood cell samples. The receptor library was made with the immunoSEQ multiplex PCR assay. For the multiplex PCR, a mixture combining 60 forward primers for TCR Vbeta segments and 13 reverse primers for TCR Jbeta segments was used. Amplification of the CDR3 region of rearranged TCR beta genes was performed with a multiplex PCR assay on genomic DNA. Amplified TCR beta libraries were sequenced as 87-base-pair reads on the Illumina HiSeq System. The authors' pipeline ran thus. In a later analysis, 80 million or so unique TCR beta chains were counted across the 650 to 700 repertoires, and about 9.9 million of these chains were shared by at least two donors. Raw reads were error-corrected and collapsed into unique sequences by a nearest-neighbor algorithm in which closely related sequences were merged to remove PCR and sequencing errors. To assign V, D and J gene segments, CDR3 sequences were aligned to IMGT reference sequences. For a sequence to be retained, a match of at least six nucleotides was required to both a V gene segment and a J gene segment. A rearrangement was called productive if the CDR3 had no stop codons and remained in frame with V and J, and every other rearrangement was called non-productive. Following IMGT convention, CDR3 was defined as the stretch from the second conserved V-encoded cysteine up to the conserved J-encoded phenylalanine. The earlier analysis of more than 450 of the donors excluded sequences that lacked an unambiguous match to a single V gene segment. An earlier analysis of fewer than 750 of the donors called V segments functional above 56.7% productive rearrangements and segregating when the between-donor standard deviation exceeded 5%. A statistical classification framework was built to diagnose cytomegalovirus status from the catalog of TCR beta chain sequences. A later analysis assigned V and J genes by comparing TCR nucleotide sequences with IMGT/GENE-DB human TR gene sequences. A later analysis assigned CDR3 sequences and most-parsimonious VDJ recombination scenarios with the TCRdist pipeline. In a later analysis, every TCR beta chain was defined by the combination of its CDR3 amino acid sequence and its V-gene family, and reads without a unique V-gene family were dropped. As a way to deal with suspected cross-contamination and a sequencing artifact, a later analysis dropped hundreds of nucleotide sequences that were highly shared and had low generation probability. In a later analysis, a clonal expansion index for each public chain was calculated from normalized within-repertoire ranks of inferred template counts. A later analysis computed generation probabilities with a VDJ recombination model fitted to out-of-frame rearrangements, and checked the results against IGoR. A later analysis scored TCR-TCR, TCR-HLA and TCR-CMV co-occurrence with hypergeometric tests, applying a repertoire-size bias correction to TCR pairs. False discovery rates were estimated in a later analysis by permuting HLA or CMV assignments 20 times. A later analysis grouped co-occurring TCRs with DBSCAN, adding TCRdist sequence similarity when clustering within HLA-allele-positive subsets. Repertoires with fewer than 30,000 or more than 120,000 public chains, plus five repertoires with anomalous nucleotide sharing, were excluded from co-occurrence clustering. TCRdb mirrors the immuneACCESS table, restricted to in-frame sequences. Some clones are absent from its copies; in checked studies, under half trace to an unresolved V gene, and the reason for the others is unknown. V, J and clone size derive from that table, while D and trimming were established from the DNA sequence. Across this sample there are more than 95,000 clones, with around 79% seen only once. 5.8% of the sample is in the top ten clones.

About this clone: No cognate antigen has been identified for it. Qualities for individual bases were not recorded, and no much larger clone is one base off.

The source is a man aged 55 to 70 in good health and CMV-seropositive. The chain is assembled from TRBV10-3 and TRBJ2-2; 11 central bases correspond to TRBD1. The specimen was PBMCs. Read as DNA, the sequence is TGTGCCATCAGGGGACAGGGGGACACCGGGGAGCTGTTTTTT. This encodes CAIRGQGDTGELFF.